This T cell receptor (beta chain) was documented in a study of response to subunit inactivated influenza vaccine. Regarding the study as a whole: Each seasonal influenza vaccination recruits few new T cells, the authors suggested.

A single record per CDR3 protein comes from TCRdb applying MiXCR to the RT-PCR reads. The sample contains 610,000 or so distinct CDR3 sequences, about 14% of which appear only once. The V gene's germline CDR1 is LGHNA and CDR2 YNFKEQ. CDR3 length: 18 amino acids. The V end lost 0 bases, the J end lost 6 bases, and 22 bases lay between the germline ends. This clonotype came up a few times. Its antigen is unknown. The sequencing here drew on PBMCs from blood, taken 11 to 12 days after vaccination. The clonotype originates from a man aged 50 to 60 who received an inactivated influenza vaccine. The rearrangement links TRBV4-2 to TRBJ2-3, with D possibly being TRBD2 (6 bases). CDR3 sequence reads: CASSQEGGGASGVDTQYF. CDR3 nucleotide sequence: TGTGCCAGCAGCCAAGAGGGTGGAGGGGCGTCGGGAGTCGATACGCAGTATTTT.